The next 23 T cell receptor beta chains were all read from a single sample in a study of blood T cells in healthy people across ages. PCR was performed a second time for 7 to 11 cycles using a sample-barcoded 5' primer and a J-beta primer mix. TCRdb itself ran the 5' RACE reads through MiXCR, one entry per CDR3 protein. Of some 1 million distinct CDR3 sequences listed, 40% to 45% are singletons. Sequenced: blood. The receptor set was obtained from a woman in her fifties or sixties in good health.

The chain couples TRBV27 to TRBJ2-5, with 8 bases matching TRBD2. This CDR3 has 13 amino acids. Trimming cost V 7 bases and J 6 bases; bases outside gene matches: 7. Germline CDR1 reads MNHEY; CDR2 reads SMNVEV (reference sequence). The CDR3 coding sequence is TGTGCCAGCACCCCCAGCGGGAGAAAGACCCAGTACTTC. Protein sequence: CASTPSGRKTQYF.

The gene calls are TRBV11-2 and TRBJ2-3, with 7 bases aligning to TRBD2. V lost 8 bases to trimming and J lost 5 bases; unmatched junction nucleotides: 7. Looked up from germline, CDR1 is SGHAT and CDR2 is FQNNGV. This CDR3 is 13 amino acids long. The CDR3 DNA is TGTGCCAGCCATACTAGCGCGGGAGATACGCAGTATTTT. The encoded protein is CASHTSAGDTQYF.

This sequence joins TRBV2 and TRBJ2-5, with D uncertain. The DNA end is more similar to TRBJ2-7, so the J call may be wrong. CDR3 length: 13 amino acids. From germline, CDR1 is SNHLY and CDR2 FYNNEI. CDR3 in DNA: TGTGCCAGCAATGAGCACACTGGCTGCGAGCAGTACTTC. Protein sequence: CASNEHTGCEQYF.

The J gene is TRBJ2-1, the V gene TRBV7-8, with a possible D match to TRBD2 (7 bases). Deletions cut 6 bases from V and 5 bases from J, with 14 bases between. Germline CDR1 and CDR2: SGHVS and FQNEAQ. CDR3 length: 14 residues. The CDR3, as DNA: TGTGCCAGCAGACTCCTAGGGGGGGACAATGAGCAGTTCTTC. Translating it yields CASRLLGGDNEQFF.

This rearrangement joins TRBV29-1 to TRBJ2-1; 7 bases fit TRBD2. Germline lookup yields CDR1 SQVTM and CDR2 ANQGSEA. This CDR3 is 16 amino acids long. V was clipped by 8 bases and J by 0 bases; unmatched bases: 13. For the CDR3, the DNA is TGCAGCCTCGTGCTAGCGGAGGCAAGCTCCTACAATGAGCAGTTCTTC. Translation gives CSLVLAEASSYNEQFF.

The chain couples TRBV25-1 to TRBJ1-6, with 8 bases matching TRBD1. The CDR3 is 13 residues long. V lost 11 bases to trimming and J lost 8 bases; unmatched junction nucleotides: 8. Germline CDR1 and CDR2: MGHDK and SYGVNS. The CDR3 spells CARPDRDYSPLHF. The CDR3 DNA is TGTGCCCGACCGGACAGGGATTATTCACCCCTCCACTTT. Together with reference TRBV25-1 and TRBJ1-6, the CDR3 gives the full variable domain: EADIYQTPRYLVIGTGKKITLECSQTMGHDKMYWYQQDPGMELHLIHYSYGVNSTEKGDLSSESTVSRIRTEHFPLTLESARPSHTSQYLCARPDRDYSPLHFGNGTRLTVT.

In its sample, this clonotype was seen a few times. This chain connects TRBV4-1 to TRBJ2-7, with D possibly called TRBD1 or TRBD2 (5 bases each). The CDR3 has 16 residues. The germline gives CDR1 MGHRA, CDR2 YSYEKL. Trimming took off 1 base at V and 4 bases at J, with 17 bases between the two ends. The CDR3 coding sequence is TGCGCCAGCAGCCAAGCGATCGGGGCGGTCGGATACGAGCAGTACTTC. It specifies CASSQAIGAVGYEQYF.

J is TRBJ2-3 and V is TRBV7-8; tentatively, D is TRBD2 (6 bases). The CDR3 consists of 17 residues. Trimming left V 6 bases short and J 1 base short, with 20 bases between. From germline, CDR1 is SGHVS and CDR2 FQNEAQ. The CDR3, as DNA: TGTGCCAGCAGACAAATTGTGGTGTCTAGCGGCACAGATACGCAGTATTTT. As protein: CASRQIVVSSGTDTQYF.

The J gene is TRBJ2-5, the V gene TRBV5-1; D possibly corresponds to TRBD1 (6 bases). CDR3 length: 15 residues. Per the germline V gene, CDR1 is SGHRS and CDR2 is YFSETQ. Trimming took 6 bases from V and 1 from J, leaving 16 bases between them. CDR3 bases: TGCGCCAGCACTGGACAGCCCACATCCCAAGAGACCCAGTACTTC. It translates to CASTGQPTSQETQYF. Variable domain in full (rest from reference TRBV5-1 and TRBJ2-5): KAGVTQTPRYLIKTRGQQVTLSCSPISGHRSVSWYQQTPGQGLQFLFEYFSETQRNKGNFPGRFSGRQFSNSRSEMNVSTLELGDSALYLCASTGQPTSQETQYFGPGTRLLVL.

The CDR3 sequence: CASRPRVEETQYF. DNA for the CDR3: TGTGCCAGCAGACCTCGGGTGGAAGAGACCCAGTACTTC. The V and J genes are TRBV3-1 and TRBJ2-5; D remains unclear. V lost 6 bases, J lost 3 bases, and 11 bases lay in between. The germline gives CDR1 LGHDT, CDR2 YNNKEL (reference sequence). The CDR3 is made up of 13 amino acids.

The gene calls are TRBV12-3 or TRBV12-4 and TRBJ2-7; possibly TRBD2 for D (6 bases). This CDR3 region has 13 residues. Trimming removed 6 bases from V and 2 bases from J, with 11 bases in between. The CDR3 coding sequence is TGTGCCAGCAGCCAGGGACTCCCCTACGAGCAGTACTTC. It specifies CASSQGLPYEQYF.

As DNA, the CDR3 is TGTGCCAGCAGTTCGGGACAGGGTTTGTTTGGCTACACCTTC. It specifies CASSSGQGLFGYTF. The rearrangement joins TRBV27 to TRBJ1-2; TRBD1 matches 9 bases. CDR3 length: 14 residues. V dropped 4 bases and J dropped 7; count of bases not matched to a gene: 7. The germline V gene has CDR1 MNHEY and CDR2 SMNVEV (reference sequence).

V and J are TRBV5-1 and TRBJ1-2; 7 bases line up with TRBD1. The CDR3 runs to 16 residues. Trimming cost V 4 bases and J 2 bases; bases outside gene matches: 11. Germline CDR1 SGHRS, CDR2 YFSETQ. CDR3 loop: CASSGLTPGQNYGYTF. CDR3 nucleotide sequence: TGCGCCAGCAGCGGACTAACTCCGGGACAGAACTATGGCTACACCTTC.

This clonotype has just a few counts. V is TRBV10-3 and J is TRBJ2-3; D unclear. Trimming stripped 3 bases from V and 0 bases from J, with 10 bases between. The CDR3 runs 15 residues. The V gene's germline CDR1 is ENHRY and CDR2 SYGVKD. Here the CDR3 reads CAISDIAASTDTQYF. Here the CDR3 DNA reads TGTGCCATCAGTGATATAGCCGCCAGCACAGATACGCAGTATTTT.

As to this clonotype: The junction departs from germline at one end; a sequencing error may be responsible. The chain employs TRBV12-3 or TRBV12-4 and TRBJ2-5; no clear D. The CDR3 spans 14 residues. The DNA for the CDR3 is TGTGCCAGCAGTCCACGGACCCTCCAAGGGACCCAGTACTTC. This encodes CASSPRTLQGTQYF.

This chain joins TRBV3-1 and TRBJ2-1, with 10 bases identical to TRBD2. From germline, CDR1 is LGHDT and CDR2 YNNKEL (reference sequence). This CDR3 region has 15 residues. The V and J ends lost 0 bases and 10 bases, in that order; junction bases with no gene match: 6. The CDR3 loop is CASSQDSGRPREQFF. The CDR3 DNA sequence: TGTGCCAGCAGCCAAGATAGCGGGAGGCCCAGAGAGCAGTTCTTC.

The chain couples TRBV5-1 to TRBJ2-4; D unclear. The J call may be incorrect, as the DNA end agrees better with TRBJ2-5. Per the germline V gene, CDR1 is SGHRS and CDR2 is YFSETQ. The CDR3 has 15 amino acids. The CDR3 here is CASSLGPEIQETQYF. CDR3 sequence (DNA): TGCGCCAGCAGCTTGGGTCCAGAGATACAAGAGACCCAGTACTTC.

The chain combines TRBV27 with TRBJ1-5; 10 nucleotides match TRBD1. This CDR3 is built from 14 residues. Trimming took 4 bases from V and 8 from J; bases not matched to a gene: 5. Germline loops: CDR1 MNHEY, CDR2 SMNVEV (reference sequence). CDR3 amino acids: CASSSTGGGEPQHF. As DNA, the CDR3 is TGTGCCAGCAGTTCGACAGGGGGCGGCGAGCCCCAGCATTTT.

This clonotype turned up a few times. The rearrangement uses TRBV6-1 and TRBJ2-1; 8 bases are shared with TRBD2. Germline V gene lookup returns CDR1 MNHNS and CDR2 SASEGT. The CDR3 runs 16 residues. V was clipped by 3 bases and J by 0 bases; unmatched bases: 4. The CDR3 DNA reads as TGTGCCAGCAGTGAGTTACTAGCGGCCTCCTACAATGAGCAGTTCTTC. The encoded protein is CASSELLAASYNEQFF.

In DNA, the CDR3 is TGTGCCAGCAGTCAGCCTGTTGCTAGCGGGAGCTATGAGCAGTTCTTC. It codes for CASSQPVASGSYEQFF. The chain recombines TRBV6-2 or TRBV6-3 with TRBJ2-1; 10 bases match TRBD2. J lost 8 bases, V lost 5 bases, and 12 bases had no gene match. CDR1 and CDR2 from the germline V gene are MNHEY and SVGEGT. The CDR3 has 16 amino acids.

The V and J genes are TRBV27 and TRBJ1-6; D unclear. CDR1 and CDR2 from the germline V gene are MNHEY and SMNVEV (reference sequence). This CDR3 has 15 amino acids. V dropped 6 bases and J dropped 5 bases, with 14 bases sitting between them. CDR3 region: CASSLGVEDNSPLHF. The CDR3, as DNA: TGTGCCAGCAGCTTAGGTGTGGAAGATAATTCACCCCTCCACTTT.

The chain joins TRBV4-1 to TRBJ1-1; 7 bases map to TRBD1. Germline CDR1 and CDR2: MGHRA and YSYEKL. The CDR3 runs 15 residues. V lost 0 bases and J lost 7; bases outside the gene matches: 8. CDR3 residues: CASSQERVQGSEAFF. For the CDR3, the DNA is TGCGCCAGCAGCCAAGAGAGGGTACAGGGGAGTGAAGCTTTCTTT.

The CDR3 coding sequence is TGTGCCAGCAGCGTGCCACGGAGTCCGGGGGCCCAGTACTTC. Its protein is CASSVPRSPGAQYF. This rearrangement joins TRBV7-2 to TRBJ2-5; the D gene is possibly TRBD2 (6 bases). Germline assignment: CDR1 SGHTA and CDR2 FQGNSA. With 5 bases removed from V and 9 bases from J, the gap between germline ends came to 19 bases. The CDR3 runs to 14 residues.